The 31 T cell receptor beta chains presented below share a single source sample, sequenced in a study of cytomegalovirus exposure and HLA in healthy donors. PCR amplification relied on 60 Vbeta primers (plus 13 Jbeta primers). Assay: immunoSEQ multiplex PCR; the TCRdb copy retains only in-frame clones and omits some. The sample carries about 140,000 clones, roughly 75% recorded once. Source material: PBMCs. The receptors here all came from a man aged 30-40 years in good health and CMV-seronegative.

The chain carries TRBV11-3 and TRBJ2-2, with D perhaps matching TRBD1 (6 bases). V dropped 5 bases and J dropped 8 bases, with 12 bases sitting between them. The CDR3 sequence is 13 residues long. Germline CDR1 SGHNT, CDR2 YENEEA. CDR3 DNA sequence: TGTGCCAGCAGCCCACAGGGACCGGGGGAGCTGTTTTTT. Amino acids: CASSPQGPGELFF.

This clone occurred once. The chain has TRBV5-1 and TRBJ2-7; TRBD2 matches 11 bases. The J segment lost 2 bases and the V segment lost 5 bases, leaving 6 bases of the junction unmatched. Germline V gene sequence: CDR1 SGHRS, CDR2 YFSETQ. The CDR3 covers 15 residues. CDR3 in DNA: TGCGCCAGCAGGGCGGGACTAGCGGAGGCCTACGAGCAGTACTTC. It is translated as CASRAGLAEAYEQYF.

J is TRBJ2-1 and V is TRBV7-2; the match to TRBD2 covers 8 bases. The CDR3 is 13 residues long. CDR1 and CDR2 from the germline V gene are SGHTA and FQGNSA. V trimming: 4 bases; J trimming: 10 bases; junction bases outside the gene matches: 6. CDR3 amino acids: CASSSRGAREQFF. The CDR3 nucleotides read TGTGCCAGCAGCTCGCGGGGGGCGCGGGAGCAGTTCTTC.

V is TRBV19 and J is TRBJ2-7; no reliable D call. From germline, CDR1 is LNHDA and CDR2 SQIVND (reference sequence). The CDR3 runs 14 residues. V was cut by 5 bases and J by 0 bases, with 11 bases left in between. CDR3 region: CASSPGGSSYEQYF. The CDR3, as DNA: TGTGCCAGTAGTCCGGGTGGAAGCTCCTACGAGCAGTACTTC.

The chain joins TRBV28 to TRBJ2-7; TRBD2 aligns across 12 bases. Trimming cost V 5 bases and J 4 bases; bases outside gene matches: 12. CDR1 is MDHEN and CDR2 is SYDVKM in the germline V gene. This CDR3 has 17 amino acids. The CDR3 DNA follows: TGTGCCAGCAGTCAGAACCTAGCGGGAGGGCTCTCATACGAGCAGTACTTC. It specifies CASSQNLAGGLSYEQYF.

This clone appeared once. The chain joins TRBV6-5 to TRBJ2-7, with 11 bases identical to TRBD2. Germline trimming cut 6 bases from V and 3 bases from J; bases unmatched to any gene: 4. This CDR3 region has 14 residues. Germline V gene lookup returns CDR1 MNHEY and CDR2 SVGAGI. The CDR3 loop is CASRHTSGSYEQYF. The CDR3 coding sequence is TGTGCCAGCAGACACACTAGCGGGAGCTACGAGCAGTACTTC.

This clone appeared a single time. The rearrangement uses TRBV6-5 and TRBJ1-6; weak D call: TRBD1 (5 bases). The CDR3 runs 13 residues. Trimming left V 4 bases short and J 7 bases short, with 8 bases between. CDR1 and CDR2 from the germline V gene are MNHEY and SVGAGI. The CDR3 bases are TGTGCCAGCAGTTCCGACAGAAATTCACCCCTCCACTTT. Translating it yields CASSSDRNSPLHF.

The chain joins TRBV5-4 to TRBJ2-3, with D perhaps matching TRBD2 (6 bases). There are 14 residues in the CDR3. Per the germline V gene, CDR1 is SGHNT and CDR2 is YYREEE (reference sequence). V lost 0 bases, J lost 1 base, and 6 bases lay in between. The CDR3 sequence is CASSLVAGTDTQYF. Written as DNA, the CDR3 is TGTGCCAGCAGCTTGGTAGCGGGCACAGATACGCAGTATTTT.

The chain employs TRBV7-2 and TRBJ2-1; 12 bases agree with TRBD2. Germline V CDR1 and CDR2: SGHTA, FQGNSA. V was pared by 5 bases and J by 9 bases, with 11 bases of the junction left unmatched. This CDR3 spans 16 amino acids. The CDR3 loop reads CASSPTSGGIIAEQFF. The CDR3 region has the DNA TGTGCCAGCAGCCCGACTAGCGGGGGCATTATTGCTGAGCAGTTCTTC.

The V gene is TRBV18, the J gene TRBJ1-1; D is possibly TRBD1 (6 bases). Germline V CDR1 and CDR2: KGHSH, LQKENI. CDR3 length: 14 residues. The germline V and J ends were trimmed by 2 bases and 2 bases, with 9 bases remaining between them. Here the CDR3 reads CASSPGGANTEAFF. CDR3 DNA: TGTGCCAGCTCACCAGGGGGGGCTAACACTGAAGCTTTCTTT.

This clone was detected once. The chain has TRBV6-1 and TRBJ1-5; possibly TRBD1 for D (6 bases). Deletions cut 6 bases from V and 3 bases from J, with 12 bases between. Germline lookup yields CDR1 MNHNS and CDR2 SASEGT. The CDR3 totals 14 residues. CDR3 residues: CASRGDTNNQPQHF. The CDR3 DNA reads TGTGCCAGCAGAGGGGACACGAACAATCAGCCCCAGCATTTT.

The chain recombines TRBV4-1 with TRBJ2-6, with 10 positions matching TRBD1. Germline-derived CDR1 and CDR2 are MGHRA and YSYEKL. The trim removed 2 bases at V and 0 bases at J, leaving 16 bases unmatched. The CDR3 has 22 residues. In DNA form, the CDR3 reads TGCGCCAGCAGCCAACCACTCCCGGGACAGGGGCCCTCCCTCTCTGGGGCCAACGTCCTGACTTTC. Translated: CASSQPLPGQGPSLSGANVLTF.

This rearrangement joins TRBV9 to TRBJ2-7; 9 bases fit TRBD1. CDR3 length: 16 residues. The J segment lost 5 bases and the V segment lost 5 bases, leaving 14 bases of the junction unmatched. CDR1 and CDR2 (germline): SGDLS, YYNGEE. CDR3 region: CASSPTPGTGLHEQYF. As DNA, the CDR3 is TGTGCCAGCAGTCCCACCCCGGGGACAGGGCTCCACGAGCAGTACTTC.

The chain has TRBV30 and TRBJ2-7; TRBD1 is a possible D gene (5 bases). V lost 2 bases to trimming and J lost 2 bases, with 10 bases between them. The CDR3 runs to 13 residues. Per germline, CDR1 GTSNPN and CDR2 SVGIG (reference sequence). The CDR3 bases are TGTGCCTGGAGTTACAGGCTTACCTACGAGCAGTACTTC. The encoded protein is CAWSYRLTYEQYF.

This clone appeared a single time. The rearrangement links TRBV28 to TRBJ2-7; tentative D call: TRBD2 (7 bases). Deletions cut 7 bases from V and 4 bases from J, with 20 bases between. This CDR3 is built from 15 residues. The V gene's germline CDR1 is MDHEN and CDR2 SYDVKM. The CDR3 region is CASNSRGGNGYEQYF. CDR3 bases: TGTGCCAGCAATAGCAGGGGAGGGAATGGGTACGAGCAGTACTTC. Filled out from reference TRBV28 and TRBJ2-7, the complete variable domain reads DVKVTQSSRYLVKRTGEKVFLECVQDMDHENMFWYRQDPGLGLRLIYFSYDVKMKEKGDIPEGYSVSREKKERFSLILESASTNQTSMYLCASNSRGGNGYEQYFGPGTRLTVT.

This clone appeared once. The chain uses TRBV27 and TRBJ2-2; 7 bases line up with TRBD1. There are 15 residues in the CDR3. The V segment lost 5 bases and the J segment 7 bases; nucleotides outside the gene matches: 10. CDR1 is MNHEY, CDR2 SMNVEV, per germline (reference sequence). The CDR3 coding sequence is TGTGCCAGCAGTCAAAGACAGGGAGTGGGCGGGGAGCTGTTTTTT. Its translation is CASSQRQGVGGELFF.

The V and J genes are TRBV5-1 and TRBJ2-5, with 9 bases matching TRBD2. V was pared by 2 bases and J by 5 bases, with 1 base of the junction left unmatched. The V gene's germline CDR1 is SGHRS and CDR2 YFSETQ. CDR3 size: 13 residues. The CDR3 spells CASSLGLAETQYF. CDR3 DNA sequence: TGCGCCAGCAGCTTAGGACTAGCGGAGACCCAGTACTTC.

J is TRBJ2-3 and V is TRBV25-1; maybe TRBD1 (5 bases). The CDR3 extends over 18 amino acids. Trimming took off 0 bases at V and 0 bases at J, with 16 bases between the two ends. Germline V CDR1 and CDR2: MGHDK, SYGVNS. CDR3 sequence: CASSEYFMTASSTDTQYF. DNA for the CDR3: TGTGCCAGCAGTGAATACTTTATGACAGCTTCTAGCACAGATACGCAGTATTTT. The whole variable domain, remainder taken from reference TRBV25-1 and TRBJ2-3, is EADIYQTPRYLVIGTGKKITLECSQTMGHDKMYWYQQDPGMELHLIHYSYGVNSTEKGDLSSESTVSRIRTEHFPLTLESARPSHTSQYLCASSEYFMTASSTDTQYFGPGTRLTVL.

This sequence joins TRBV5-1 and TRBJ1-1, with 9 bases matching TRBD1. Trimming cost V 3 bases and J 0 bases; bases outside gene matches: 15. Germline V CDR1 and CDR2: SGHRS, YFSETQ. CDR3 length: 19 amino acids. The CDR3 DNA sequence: TGCGCCAGCAGCTCCATGAACAGGGGGCGGTTTGGTTTGAACACTGAAGCTTTCTTT. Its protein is CASSSMNRGRFGLNTEAFF. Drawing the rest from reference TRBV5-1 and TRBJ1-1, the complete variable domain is KAGVTQTPRYLIKTRGQQVTLSCSPISGHRSVSWYQQTPGQGLQFLFEYFSETQRNKGNFPGRFSGRQFSNSRSEMNVSTLELGDSALYLCASSSMNRGRFGLNTEAFFGQGTRLTVV.

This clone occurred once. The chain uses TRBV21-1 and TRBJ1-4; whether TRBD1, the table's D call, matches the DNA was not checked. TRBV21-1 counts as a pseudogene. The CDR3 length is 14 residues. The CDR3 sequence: CASSRRQGSEKLFF. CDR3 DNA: TGTGCCAGCAGCAGGCGGCAGGGGAGTGAAAAACTGTTTTTT.

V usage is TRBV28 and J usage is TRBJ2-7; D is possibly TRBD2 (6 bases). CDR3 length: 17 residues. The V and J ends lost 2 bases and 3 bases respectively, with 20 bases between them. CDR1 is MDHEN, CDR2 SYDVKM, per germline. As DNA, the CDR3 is TGTGCCAGCAGTTTAAGGGGAGGAGCCCTAGGCGGCTACGAGCAGTACTTC. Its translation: CASSLRGGALGGYEQYF. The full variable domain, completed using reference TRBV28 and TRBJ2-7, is DVKVTQSSRYLVKRTGEKVFLECVQDMDHENMFWYRQDPGLGLRLIYFSYDVKMKEKGDIPEGYSVSREKKERFSLILESASTNQTSMYLCASSLRGGALGGYEQYFGPGTRLTVT.

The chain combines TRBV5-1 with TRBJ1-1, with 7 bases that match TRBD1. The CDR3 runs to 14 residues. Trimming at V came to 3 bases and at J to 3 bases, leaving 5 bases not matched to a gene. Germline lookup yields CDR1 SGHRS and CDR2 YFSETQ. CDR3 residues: CASSSQGGDTEAFF. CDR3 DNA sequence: TGCGCCAGCAGCTCGCAGGGGGGAGACACTGAAGCTTTCTTT.

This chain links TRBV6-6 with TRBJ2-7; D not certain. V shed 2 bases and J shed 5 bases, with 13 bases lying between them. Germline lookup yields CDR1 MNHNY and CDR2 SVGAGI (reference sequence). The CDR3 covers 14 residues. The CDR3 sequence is CASSYQFPRDEQYF. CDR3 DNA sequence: TGTGCCAGCAGTTACCAATTTCCCCGGGACGAGCAGTACTTC.

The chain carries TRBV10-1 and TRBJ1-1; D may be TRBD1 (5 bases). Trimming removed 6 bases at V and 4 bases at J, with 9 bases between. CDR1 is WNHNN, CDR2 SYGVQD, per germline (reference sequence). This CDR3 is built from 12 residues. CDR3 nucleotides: TGCGCCAGCAGCCCCCAGGGCACTGAAGCTTTCTTT. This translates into CASSPQGTEAFF.

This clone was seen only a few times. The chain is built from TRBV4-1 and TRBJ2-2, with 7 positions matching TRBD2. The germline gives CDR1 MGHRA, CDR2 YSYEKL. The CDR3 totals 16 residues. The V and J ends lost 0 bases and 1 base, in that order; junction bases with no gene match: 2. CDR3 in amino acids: CASSQDGGLNTGELFF. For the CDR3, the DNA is TGCGCCAGCAGCCAAGACGGGGGGTTGAACACCGGGGAGCTGTTTTTT.

The CDR3 DNA sequence: TGTGCCAGCACTCCTTCCGGGACAGGGAGTTCACCCCTCCACTTT. Translating it yields CASTPSGTGSSPLHF. The V and J genes are TRBV6-1 and TRBJ1-6, with 9 bases that match TRBD1. The length of the CDR3 is 15 residues. V was pared by 7 bases and J by 9 bases, with 10 bases of the junction left unmatched. The germline V gene has CDR1 MNHNS and CDR2 SASEGT.

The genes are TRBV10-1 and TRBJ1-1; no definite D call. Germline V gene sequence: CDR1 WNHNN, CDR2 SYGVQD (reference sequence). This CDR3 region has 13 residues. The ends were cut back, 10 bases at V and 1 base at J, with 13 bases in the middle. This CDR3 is CATREAENTEAFF. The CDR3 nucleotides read TGCGCCACGAGGGAGGCTGAGAACACTGAAGCTTTCTTT.

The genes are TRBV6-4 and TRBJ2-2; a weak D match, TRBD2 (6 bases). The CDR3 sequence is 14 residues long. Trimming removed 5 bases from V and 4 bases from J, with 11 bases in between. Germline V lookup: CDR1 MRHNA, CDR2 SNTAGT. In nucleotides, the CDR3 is TGTGCCAGCAGTTATACGACTAGCACCGGGGAGCTGTTTTTT. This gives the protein CASSYTTSTGELFF.

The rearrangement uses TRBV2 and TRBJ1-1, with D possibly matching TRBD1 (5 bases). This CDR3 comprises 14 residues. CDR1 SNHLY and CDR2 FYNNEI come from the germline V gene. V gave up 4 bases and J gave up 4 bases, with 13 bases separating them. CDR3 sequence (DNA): TGTGCCAGCAGTGGGAGGGCCGGGGGCACTGAAGCTTTCTTT. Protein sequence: CASSGRAGGTEAFF.

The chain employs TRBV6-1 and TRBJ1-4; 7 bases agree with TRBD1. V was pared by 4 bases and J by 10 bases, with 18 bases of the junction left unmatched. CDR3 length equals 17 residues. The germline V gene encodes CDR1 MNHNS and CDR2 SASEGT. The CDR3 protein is CASSASFNRGELGKLFF. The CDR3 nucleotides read TGTGCCAGCAGTGCGTCATTCAACAGGGGCGAGTTGGGAAAACTGTTTTTT.

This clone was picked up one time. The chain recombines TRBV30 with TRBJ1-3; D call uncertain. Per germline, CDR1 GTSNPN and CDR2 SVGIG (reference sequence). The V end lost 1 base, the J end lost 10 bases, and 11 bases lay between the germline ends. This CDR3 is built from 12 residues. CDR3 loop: CAWSAEAQTIYF. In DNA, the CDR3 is TGTGCCTGGAGTGCAGAGGCGCAGACCATATATTTT.